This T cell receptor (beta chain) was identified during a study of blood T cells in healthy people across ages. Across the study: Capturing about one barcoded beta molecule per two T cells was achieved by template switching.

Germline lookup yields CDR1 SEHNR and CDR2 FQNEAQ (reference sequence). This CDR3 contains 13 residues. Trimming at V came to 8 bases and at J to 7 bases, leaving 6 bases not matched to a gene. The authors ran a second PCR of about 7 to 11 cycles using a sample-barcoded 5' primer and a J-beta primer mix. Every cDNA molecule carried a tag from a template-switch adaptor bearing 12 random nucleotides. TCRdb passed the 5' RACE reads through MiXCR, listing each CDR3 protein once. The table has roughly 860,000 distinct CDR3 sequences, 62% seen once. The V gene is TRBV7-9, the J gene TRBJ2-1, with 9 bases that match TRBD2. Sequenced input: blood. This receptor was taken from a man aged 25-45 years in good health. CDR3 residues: CASWLAGWNEQFF. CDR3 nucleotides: TGTGCCAGCTGGCTAGCGGGGTGGAATGAGCAGTTCTTC.